The 25 T cell receptor beta chains presented below share a single source sample, sequenced in a study of spatial heterogeneity in lung cancer. Sample time point: sample taken at primary tumor resection. Unsorted whole RNA samples from tumor, nontumor lung or frozen PBMC were sequenced. TCRdb reprocessed the 5' RACE reads with MiXCR, giving one entry per CDR3 protein. The sample contains about 36,000 distinct CDR3 sequences, 5.2% of which appear only once. The sample consisted of PBMCs, taken at surgery. These receptor sequences come from a female donor with early-stage non-small cell lung cancer.

This clonotype was counted many times. This rearrangement joins TRBV20-1 to TRBJ2-2; 9 nucleotides match TRBD1. From germline, CDR1 is DFQATT and CDR2 SNEGSKA (reference sequence). V lost 1 base and J lost 7; bases outside the gene matches: 4. The CDR3 runs 14 residues. The CDR3 DNA sequence: TGCAGTGCTAGAGCCGGGACAGGGATCGGGGAGCTGTTTTTT. It yields the protein CSARAGTGIGELFF.

This clonotype was seen repeatedly, ten times or more. The chain employs TRBV12-3 or TRBV12-4 and TRBJ1-1; D is unclear. Trimming took off 2 bases at V and 0 bases at J, with 4 bases between the two ends. This CDR3 is built from 13 residues. The CDR3 nucleotides read TGTGCCAGCAGTTTACTCATGAACACTGAAGCTTTCTTT. It is translated as CASSLLMNTEAFF.

This clonotype was detected ten times or more. The V call is TRBV7-4, the J call TRBJ2-1, with 7 bases matching TRBD1. This CDR3 contains 18 residues. The germline gives CDR1 SGHVT, CDR2 SQSDAQ. V shed 7 bases and J 0 bases; nucleotides not matched to a gene: 15. CDR3 sequence reads: CASNPPPPTGISYNEQFF. The CDR3 DNA reads TGTGCCAGCAACCCTCCCCCCCCGACAGGGATCTCCTACAATGAGCAGTTCTTC.

This clonotype has a count of ten or more. The CDR3 is CASSQGDYYEQYF. DNA for the CDR3: TGCGCCAGCAGCCAAGGGGACTACTACGAGCAGTACTTC. The chain combines TRBV4-3 with TRBJ2-7, with 7 bases matching TRBD2. The ends lost 1 base at V and 3 bases at J; junction bases unmatched: 0. This CDR3 is built from 13 residues. Germline CDR1 and CDR2: LGHNA and YSLEER.

In its sample, this clonotype was seen many times. The chain recombines TRBV18 with TRBJ1-6; D not resolved. The V gene lost 4 bases and the J gene lost 10 bases, with 11 bases spanning the gap. The germline V gene encodes CDR1 KGHSH and CDR2 LQKENI. This CDR3 spans 13 amino acids. The CDR3: CASSLETGSPLHF. The DNA for the CDR3 is TGTGCCAGCTCACTGGAAACGGGCTCACCCCTCCACTTT.

This clonotype was observed many times. V gene TRBV20-1 combines with J gene TRBJ2-5, with D possibly matching TRBD1 (6 bases). Trimming shortened V by 0 bases and J by 5 bases, and 16 bases separated the two germline ends. This CDR3 has 15 residues. CDR1 and CDR2 (germline): DFQATT, SNEGSKA (reference sequence). CDR3 residues: CSARDPQGKGETQYF. In DNA, the CDR3 is TGCAGTGCTAGAGATCCGCAGGGGAAGGGTGAGACCCAGTACTTC.

This clonotype appeared a few times. A read error may produce the germline difference seen at one junction end. The V and J genes are TRBV4-1 and TRBJ2-5; perhaps TRBD2 as D (6 bases). In germline, CDR1 is MGHRA, CDR2 YSYEKL. CDR3 length: 18 amino acids. CDR3 protein: CASSQVRDGGARGKTQYF. In DNA, the CDR3 is TGTGCCAGCAGCCAAGTTCGGGATGGCGGGGCCCGGGGGAAGACCCAGTACTTC.

This clonotype has ten or more counts. This chain links TRBV7-2 with TRBJ2-2; D might be TRBD1 (6 bases). There are 14 residues in the CDR3. V was cut by 5 bases and J by 6 bases, with 13 bases left in between. Germline CDR1 SGHTA, CDR2 FQGNSA. In DNA form, the CDR3 reads TGTGCCAGCAGCCAGGGGCGTCCAGCCGGGGAGCTGTTTTTT. This translates into CASSQGRPAGELFF.

V is TRBV5-1 and J is TRBJ2-1; D is perhaps TRBD1 (6 bases). This CDR3 has 15 residues. V lost 4 bases to trimming and J lost 0 bases, with 11 bases between them. Germline CDR1 reads SGHRS; CDR2 reads YFSETQ. CDR3 nucleotide sequence: TGCGCCAGCAGCGGAACAGGGAGCTCCTACAATGAGCAGTTCTTC. Protein sequence: CASSGTGSSYNEQFF.

There are a few counts of this clonotype. The chain recombines TRBV7-2 with TRBJ2-1; TRBD2 matches 12 bases. This CDR3 has 15 amino acids. Germline V gives CDR1 SGHTA, CDR2 FQGNSA. V gave up 3 bases and J gave up 8 bases; unmatched junction bases: 5. CDR3 nucleotides: TGTGCCAGCAGCTTCCAGACTAGCGGGAGCTATGAGCAGTTCTTC. It is translated as CASSFQTSGSYEQFF.

This clonotype was recorded at least ten times. The rearrangement links TRBV20-1 to TRBJ1-5; 8 positions agree with TRBD1. Unmatched junction bases numbered 9, after V lost 5 bases and J lost 6 bases. Per the germline V gene, CDR1 is DFQATT and CDR2 is SNEGSKA (reference sequence). The CDR3 loop spans 14 amino acids. CDR3 in DNA: TGCAGTGCTTCCCAGGGGGCGAGCGGTCAGCCCCAGCATTTT. This translates into CSASQGASGQPQHF.

This clonotype has a handful of counts. CDR3 amino acids: CSVTGRTDTQYF. Here the CDR3 DNA reads TGCAGCGTGACAGGGAGGACAGATACGCAGTATTTT. V usage is TRBV29-1 and J usage is TRBJ2-3; D might be TRBD1 (7 bases). Trimming removed 6 bases from V and 3 bases from J, with 10 bases in between. There are 12 residues in the CDR3. In germline, CDR1 is SQVTM, CDR2 ANQGSEA.

The chain has TRBV14 and TRBJ2-1, with D tentatively TRBD1 (6 bases). The V and J ends lost 4 bases and 8 bases respectively, with 18 bases between them. This CDR3 comprises 15 residues. The germline V gene has CDR1 SGHDN and CDR2 FVKESK. The CDR3 sequence: CASSLRRQASDEQFF. In DNA, the CDR3 is TGTGCCAGCAGCCTACGCAGACAGGCGTCGGATGAGCAGTTCTTC.

This clonotype was observed at least ten times. This rearrangement joins TRBV20-1 to TRBJ1-3; no reliable D call. The CDR3 covers 13 residues. The V gene's germline CDR1 is DFQATT and CDR2 SNEGSKA (reference sequence). V was pared by 0 bases and J by 11 bases, with 14 bases between. CDR3 protein: CSARDQREFPIYF. CDR3 nucleotide sequence: TGCAGTGCTAGAGATCAGAGGGAATTCCCCATATATTTT.

This clonotype was counted at least ten times. V usage is TRBV5-1 and J usage is TRBJ1-6; D not resolved. V was shortened by 0 bases and J by 7 bases, with 11 bases between the two germline ends. This CDR3 contains 15 residues. Per germline, CDR1 SGHRS and CDR2 YFSETQ. CDR3 sequence (DNA): TGCGCCAGCAGCTTGGGGCAGCACATGAATTCACCCCTCCACTTT. Protein product: CASSLGQHMNSPLHF.

This clonotype was detected many times. V and J are TRBV24-1 and TRBJ2-2; D possibly corresponds to TRBD1 (5 bases). The CDR3 totals 15 residues. The germline V gene encodes CDR1 KGHDR and CDR2 SFDVKD. The V gene lost 3 bases and the J gene lost 0 bases, with 7 bases spanning the gap. The CDR3 DNA sequence: TGTGCCACCAGTGATGACAGCTCGAACACCGGGGAGCTGTTTTTT. This codes for CATSDDSSNTGELFF.

This clonotype was detected many times. The gene calls are TRBV29-1 and TRBJ2-5; 8 nucleotides match TRBD1. With 7 bases clipped from V and 5 bases from J, the junction kept 6 bases outside the gene matches. CDR3 size: 12 residues. From germline, CDR1 is SQVTM and CDR2 ANQGSEA. The CDR3 is CSGKQGDETQYF. The CDR3 nucleotides are TGCAGCGGCAAACAGGGGGACGAGACCCAGTACTTC. Complete variable domain (other parts from reference TRBV29-1 and TRBJ2-5): SAVISQKPSRDICQRGTSLTIQCQVDSQVTMMFWYRQQPGQSLTLIATANQGSEATYESGFVIDKFPISRPNLTFSTLTVSNMSPEDSSIYLCSGKQGDETQYFGPGTRLLVL.

As for this clonotype: This may be a read error, as it is one base from a much larger clone. The chain uses TRBV29-1 and TRBJ1-4; D gene unclear. Germline V gene sequence: CDR1 SQVTM, CDR2 ANQGSEA. This CDR3 has 13 residues. The CDR3 protein is CSVVAGSNEKLLF. As DNA, the CDR3 is TGCAGCGTTGTGGCGGGATCTAATGAAAAACTGCTTTTT.

In this sample, this clonotype turned up many times. This sequence joins TRBV6-5 and TRBJ2-5; 7 positions match TRBD1. Germline lookup yields CDR1 MNHEY and CDR2 SVGAGI. The CDR3 consists of 14 residues. The junction had 6 bases not matched to a gene; V was cut back by 6 bases and J by 2 bases. This CDR3 is CASSQTGVQETQYF. The CDR3 region has the DNA TGTGCCAGCAGCCAAACAGGGGTTCAAGAGACCCAGTACTTC.

With respect to this clonotype: A much more abundant neighbour one base away suggests this may be a read error. The chain combines TRBV6-6 with TRBJ2-2; possible D gene TRBD1, 6 bases. The V gene's germline CDR1 is MNHNY and CDR2 SVGAGI (reference sequence). The CDR3 has 14 amino acids. CDR3 residues: CANSTTGLAGELFF. The CDR3 nucleotides read TGTGCCAACAGTACCACAGGGTTGGCCGGGGAGCTGTTTTTT.

This clonotype was seen at least ten times. V usage is TRBV5-1 and J usage is TRBJ1-2, with a tentative D call TRBD1 (5 bases). Germline CDR1 reads SGHRS; CDR2 reads YFSETQ. The CDR3 has 15 amino acids. V gave up 0 bases and J gave up 7 bases, with 16 bases separating them. The CDR3 DNA sequence: TGCGCCAGCAGCTTGGAAGGCAGGGCATTTGGTGGCTACACCTTC. Its protein is CASSLEGRAFGGYTF.

The table lists this clonotype with many counts. This CDR3 is CAISGGISPGNTIYF. DNA of the CDR3: TGTGCCATCAGCGGAGGGATATCACCTGGAAACACCATATATTTT. This chain links TRBV10-3 with TRBJ1-3; no definite D call. V shed 6 bases and J shed 2 bases, with 14 bases lying between them. The CDR3 has 15 amino acids. The V gene's germline CDR1 is ENHRY and CDR2 SYGVKD.

This clonotype has a count of ten or more. The rearrangement uses TRBV10-2 and TRBJ1-3; 7 bases map to TRBD1. From germline, CDR1 is WSHSY and CDR2 SAAADI. CDR3 length equals 14 residues. After removal of 6 bases from V and 3 bases from J, the junction contained 5 bases not matched to a gene. The chain's CDR3 is CASSRGKDGNTIYF. In DNA form, the CDR3 reads TGCGCCAGCAGCAGGGGGAAGGATGGAAACACCATATATTTT.

This clonotype is medium-sized by share. The chain carries TRBV13 and TRBJ1-1; D is perhaps TRBD1 (5 bases). V lost 2 bases and J 6 bases, leaving 16 bases between the germline ends. This CDR3 comprises 15 residues. CDR1 is PRHDT, CDR2 FYEKMQ, per germline (reference sequence). As DNA, the CDR3 is TGTGCCAGCAGCTTAAGAGGGCAGGGAAGCGCTGAAGCTTTCTTT. Amino acid sequence: CASSLRGQGSAEAFF.

This clonotype came up a few times. V is TRBV2 and J is TRBJ2-1; D remains unclear. CDR3 size: 16 residues. CDR1 is SNHLY, CDR2 FYNNEI, per germline. V shed 2 bases and J shed 9 bases, with 20 bases lying between them. CDR3 residues: CASSEPLGQTTREQFF. CDR3 bases: TGTGCCAGCAGTGAACCCCTGGGCCAAACTACCCGTGAGCAGTTCTTC.